This TCR beta chain is from a study of T cell responses to AZD1222 COVID-19 vaccine (dated by TCRdb to the early 2020s). For the wider study: AZD1222 recipients whose second dose came at about 4 weeks and those whose second dose came at about 12 weeks were combined into one group, since spike-specific TCR depth and breadth did not differ between the two schedules. A total of 230 to 250 trial participants underwent TCR sequencing, of whom nearly 210 received two doses of AZD1222 and roughly 25 received two doses of the MenACWY control vaccine. Trial participants were enrolled by age into subgroups of 18-55, 56-69 and 70-plus years, and about 150, 27 and 61 TCR-sequenced participants, respectively, were included in these subgroups. Points the paper makes about the study in general: Spike-specific TCR breadth and depth rose significantly after two AZD1222 doses compared with day 0 and with MenACWY recipients. Only five or six AZD1222 recipients were SARS-CoV-2 seropositive at baseline, limiting conclusions about previously exposed vaccinees. Reportedly, almost half of the unique spike-specific TCRs recognized epitopes lying outside the regions that are mutated in the B.1.351 and B.1.1.7 variants. Participants were mostly white British, with more females than males. The authors suggested clonal diversity may have been underestimated. Because no day 14 peak-response samples were available, repertoires were characterized only after the peak T cell response. CD4 TCRs associated with the vaccine covered the entire spike protein, and the dominant responses were in regions 160-218 and 743-854. The 56-69-year group was small, and its depth increase did not reach significance, likely because of low power.

The time point label of this sample denotes: baseline before first vaccination. Samples from vaccinated people were obtained from the UK trials COV001 and COV002, which included a single-blind randomized controlled phase 2/3 trial of AZD1222 (ChAdOx1 nCoV-19) in healthy adults. Trial participant PBMC samples were collected at day 0 and day 28 after the second dose for TCRbeta chain sequencing. The CDR3 regions of human TCRbeta chains were analyzed by immunosequencing. On the authors' methods: Repertoire TCRs were checked for matches against a reference library of SARS-CoV-2-specific TCRs that had been generated using the MIRA antigen-specificity platform. Breadth was defined as the fraction of unique TCRs that were SARS-CoV-2-associated. Depth was defined as the fraction of total T cells that were SARS-CoV-2-associated. Each spike-specific TCR was assigned to its reactive spike region and to a CD4 or CD8 class using the MIRA data. Log10-transformed breadth and depth values were compared by one-way ANOVA with Sidak's multiple comparisons tests. Imported from immuneACCESS, the table was reduced by TCRdb to in-frame sequences with V and J called. These copies leave out some clones; in studies compared against another copy, an unresolved V gene accounts for under half, and the cause of the remainder is not known. V, J and clone size derive from that table, while D and trimming were established from the DNA sequence. This sample lists 130,000 to 150,000 clones; 90% to 95% were detected once. 1.5% to 2% of the sample rests with the top ten.

V is pared back by 5 bases and J by 3 bases, with 7 bases lying between the germline termini. Its CDR3 holds 12 amino acids, cysteine through phenylalanine. Left in the record is the CDR3 DNA by itself, 36 bases read in frame from the first base. Per the germline V gene (reference sequence), SEHNR is the CDR1 and FQNEAQ is the CDR2. Concerning this clone: Its antigen specificity is not known. No much larger clone is present one base from it, and per-base qualities are unavailable.

The source material was peripheral blood, sampled on day 0 of AZD1222 vaccination. This receptor chain uses TRBV7-9 and TRBJ2-5, with the D gene call left open. The receptor comes from an adult in good health. The sequenced DNA: TGTGCCAGCAGCCCCGTCGAAGAGACCCAGTACTTC. This gives the protein CASSPVEETQYF.